This T cell receptor beta chain was sequenced for a study of T-cell memory formation after mild COVID-19. TCRdb fed the 5' RACE reads into MiXCR, producing one record per CDR3 protein. The sample includes approximately 150,000 distinct CDR3 sequences, roughly 15% of them seen just once. The sample holds a few counts of this clonotype. The clonotype was recovered from an adult woman who had mild COVID-19 (a few samples of this study predate the infection). Cell type and time point are not known. The source material was PBMCs or a T cell subset sorted from them (not recorded which).

CDR3 sequence (DNA): TGTGCCAGCAGCCCCTCCTGGGGGGGCTACAATGAGCAGTTCTTC. Its translation: CASSPSWGGYNEQFF. The V call is TRBV12-3 or TRBV12-4, the J call TRBJ2-1, with 7 nucleotides matching TRBD2. The CDR3 is 15 residues long. V lost 6 bases to trimming and J lost 3 bases; unmatched junction nucleotides: 8.